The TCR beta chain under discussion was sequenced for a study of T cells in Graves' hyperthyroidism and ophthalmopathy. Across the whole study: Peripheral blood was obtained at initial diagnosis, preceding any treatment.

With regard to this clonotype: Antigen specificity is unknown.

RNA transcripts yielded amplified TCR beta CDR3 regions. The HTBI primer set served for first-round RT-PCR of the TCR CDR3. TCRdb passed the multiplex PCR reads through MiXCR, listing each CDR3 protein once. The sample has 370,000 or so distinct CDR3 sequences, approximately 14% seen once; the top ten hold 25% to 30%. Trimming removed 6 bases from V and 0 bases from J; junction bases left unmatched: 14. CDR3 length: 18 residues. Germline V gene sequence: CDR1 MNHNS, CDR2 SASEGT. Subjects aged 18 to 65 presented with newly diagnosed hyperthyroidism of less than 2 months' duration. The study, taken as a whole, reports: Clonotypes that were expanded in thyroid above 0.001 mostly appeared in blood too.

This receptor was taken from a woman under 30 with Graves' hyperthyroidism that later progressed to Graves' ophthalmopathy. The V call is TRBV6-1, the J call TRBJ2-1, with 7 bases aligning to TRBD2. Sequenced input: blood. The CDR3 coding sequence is TGTGCCAGCAGCATAACCCAACTAGCGAGAAGCTCCTACAATGAGCAGTTCTTC. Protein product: CASSITQLARSSYNEQFF.